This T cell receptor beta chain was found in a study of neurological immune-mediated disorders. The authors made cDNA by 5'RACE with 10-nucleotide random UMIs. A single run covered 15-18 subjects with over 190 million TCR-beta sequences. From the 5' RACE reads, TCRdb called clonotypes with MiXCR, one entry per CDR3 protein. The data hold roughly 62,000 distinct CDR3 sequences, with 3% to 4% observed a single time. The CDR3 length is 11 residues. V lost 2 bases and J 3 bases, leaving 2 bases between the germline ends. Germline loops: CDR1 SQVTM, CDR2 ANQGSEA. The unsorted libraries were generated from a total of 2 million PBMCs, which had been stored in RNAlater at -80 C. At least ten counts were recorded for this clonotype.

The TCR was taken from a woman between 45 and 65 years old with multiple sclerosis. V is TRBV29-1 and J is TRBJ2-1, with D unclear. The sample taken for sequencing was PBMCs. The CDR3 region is CSVESYNEQFF. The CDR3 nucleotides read TGCAGCGTTGAAAGCTACAATGAGCAGTTCTTC.